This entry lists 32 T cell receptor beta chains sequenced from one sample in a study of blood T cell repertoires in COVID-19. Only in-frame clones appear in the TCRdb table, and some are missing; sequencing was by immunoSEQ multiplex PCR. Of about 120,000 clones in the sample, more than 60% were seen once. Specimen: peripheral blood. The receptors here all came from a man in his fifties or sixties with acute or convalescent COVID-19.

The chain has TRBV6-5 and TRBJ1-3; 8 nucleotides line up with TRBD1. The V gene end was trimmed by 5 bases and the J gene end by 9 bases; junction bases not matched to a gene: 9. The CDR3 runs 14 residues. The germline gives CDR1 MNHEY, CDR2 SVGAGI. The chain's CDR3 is CASSPQGASSTIYF. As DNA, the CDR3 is TGTGCCAGCAGTCCCCAGGGGGCCTCGAGCACCATATATTTT.

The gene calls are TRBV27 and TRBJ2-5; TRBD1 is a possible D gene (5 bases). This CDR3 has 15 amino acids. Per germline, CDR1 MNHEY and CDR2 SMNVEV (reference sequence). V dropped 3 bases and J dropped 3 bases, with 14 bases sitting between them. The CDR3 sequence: CASSFRAGNEETQYF. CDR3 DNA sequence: TGTGCCAGCAGTTTCCGGGCAGGGAATGAAGAGACCCAGTACTTC.

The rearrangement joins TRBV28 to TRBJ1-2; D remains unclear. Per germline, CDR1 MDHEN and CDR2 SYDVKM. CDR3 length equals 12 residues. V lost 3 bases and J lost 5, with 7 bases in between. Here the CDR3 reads CASSFSGYGYTF. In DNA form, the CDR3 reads TGTGCCAGCAGTTTCTCCGGTTATGGCTACACCTTC.

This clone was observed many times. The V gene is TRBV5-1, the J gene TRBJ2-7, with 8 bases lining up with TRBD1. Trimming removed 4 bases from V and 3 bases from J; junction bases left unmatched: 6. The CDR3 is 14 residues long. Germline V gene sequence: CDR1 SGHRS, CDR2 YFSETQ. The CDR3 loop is CASSPDRAYYEQYF. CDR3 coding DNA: TGCGCCAGCAGCCCGGACAGGGCCTACTACGAGCAGTACTTC.

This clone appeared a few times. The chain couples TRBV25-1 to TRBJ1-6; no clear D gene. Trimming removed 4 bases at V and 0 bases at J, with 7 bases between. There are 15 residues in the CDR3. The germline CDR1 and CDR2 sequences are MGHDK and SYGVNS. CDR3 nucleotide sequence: TGTGCCAGCAGTGGGGCCGACTCCTATAATTCACCCCTCCACTTT. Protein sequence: CASSGADSYNSPLHF. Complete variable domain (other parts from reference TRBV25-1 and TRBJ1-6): EADIYQTPRYLVIGTGKKITLECSQTMGHDKMYWYQQDPGMELHLIHYSYGVNSTEKGDLSSESTVSRIRTEHFPLTLESARPSHTSQYLCASSGADSYNSPLHFGNGTRLTVT.

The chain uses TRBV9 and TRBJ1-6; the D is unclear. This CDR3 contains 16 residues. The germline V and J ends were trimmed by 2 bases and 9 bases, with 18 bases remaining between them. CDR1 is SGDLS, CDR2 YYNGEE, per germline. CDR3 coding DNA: TGTGCCAGCAGCGTTTCGCCGACTTTTACCGGTTCACCCCTCCACTTT. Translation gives CASSVSPTFTGSPLHF.

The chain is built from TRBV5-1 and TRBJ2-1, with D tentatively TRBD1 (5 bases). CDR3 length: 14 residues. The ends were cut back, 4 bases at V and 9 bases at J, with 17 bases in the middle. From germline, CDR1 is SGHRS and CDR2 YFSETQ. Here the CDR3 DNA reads TGCGCCAGCAGCACCGGACAATCTTTAGGTGAGCAGTTCTTC. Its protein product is CASSTGQSLGEQFF.

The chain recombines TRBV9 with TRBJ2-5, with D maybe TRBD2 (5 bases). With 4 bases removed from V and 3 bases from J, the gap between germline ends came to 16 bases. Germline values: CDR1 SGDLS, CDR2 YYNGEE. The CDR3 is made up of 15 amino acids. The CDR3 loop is CASSPYGEGEETQYF. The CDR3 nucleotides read TGTGCCAGCAGCCCCTACGGGGAAGGTGAAGAGACCCAGTACTTC.

The CDR3 DNA reads TGTGCCAGCTCAACCTTGGCGGGAGAAGACGAGCAGTACTTC. This sequence encodes CASSTLAGEDEQYF. The chain has TRBV18 and TRBJ2-7; 7 positions agree with TRBD2. V gave up 5 bases and J gave up 5 bases; unmatched junction bases: 9. The length of the CDR3 is 14 residues. Germline V gene data show CDR1 as KGHSH and CDR2 as LQKENI.

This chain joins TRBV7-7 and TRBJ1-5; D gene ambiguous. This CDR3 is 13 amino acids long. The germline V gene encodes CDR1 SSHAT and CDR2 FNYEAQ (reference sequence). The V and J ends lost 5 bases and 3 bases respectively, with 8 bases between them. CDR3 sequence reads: CASSPGDNQPQHF. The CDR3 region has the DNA TGTGCCAGCAGCCCGGGAGACAATCAGCCCCAGCATTTT.

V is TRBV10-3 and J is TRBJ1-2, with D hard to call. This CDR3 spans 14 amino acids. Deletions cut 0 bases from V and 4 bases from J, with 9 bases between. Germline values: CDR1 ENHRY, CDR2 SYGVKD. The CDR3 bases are TGTGCCATCAGTGAGTCGGGAGAAGGCTATGGCTACACCTTC. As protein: CAISESGEGYGYTF.

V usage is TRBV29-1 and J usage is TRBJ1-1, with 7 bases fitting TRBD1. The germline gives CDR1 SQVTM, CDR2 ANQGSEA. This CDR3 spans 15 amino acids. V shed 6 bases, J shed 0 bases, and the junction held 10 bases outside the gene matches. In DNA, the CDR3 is TGCAGCGTAAGCTGGACAGGAGACATGAACACTGAAGCTTTCTTT. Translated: CSVSWTGDMNTEAFF.

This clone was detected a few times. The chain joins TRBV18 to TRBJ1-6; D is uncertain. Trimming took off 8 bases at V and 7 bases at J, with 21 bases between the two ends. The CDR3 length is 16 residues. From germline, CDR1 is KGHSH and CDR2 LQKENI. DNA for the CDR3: TGTGCCAGCCGATTAGGCCCGGGGATGGGGAATTCACCCCTCCACTTT. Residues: CASRLGPGMGNSPLHF.

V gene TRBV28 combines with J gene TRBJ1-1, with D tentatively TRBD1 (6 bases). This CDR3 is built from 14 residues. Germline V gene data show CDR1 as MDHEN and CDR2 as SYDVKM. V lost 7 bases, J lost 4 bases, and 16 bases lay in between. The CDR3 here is CASTHVTRGTEAFF. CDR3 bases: TGTGCCAGCACCCACGTGACCAGGGGCACTGAAGCTTTCTTT. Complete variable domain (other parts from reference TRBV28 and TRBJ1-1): DVKVTQSSRYLVKRTGEKVFLECVQDMDHENMFWYRQDPGLGLRLIYFSYDVKMKEKGDIPEGYSVSREKKERFSLILESASTNQTSMYLCASTHVTRGTEAFFGQGTRLTVV.

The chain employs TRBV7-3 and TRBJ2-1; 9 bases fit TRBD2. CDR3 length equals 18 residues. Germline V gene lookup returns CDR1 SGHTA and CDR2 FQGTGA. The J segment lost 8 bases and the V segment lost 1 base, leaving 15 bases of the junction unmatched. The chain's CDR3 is CASSLKPPGGGARDEQFF. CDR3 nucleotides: TGTGCCAGCAGCTTAAAGCCCCCTGGCGGGGGGGCGAGAGATGAGCAGTTCTTC.

The chain's CDR3 is CASSEQGFSNQPQHF. DNA for the CDR3: TGTGCCAGCAGTGAGCAGGGATTTAGCAATCAGCCCCAGCATTTT. The genes are TRBV6-1 and TRBJ1-5; TRBD1 is a possible D gene (5 bases). Germline V gives CDR1 MNHNS, CDR2 SASEGT. The V end was cut by 3 bases, the J end by 0 bases, with 9 bases between. This CDR3 has 15 residues.

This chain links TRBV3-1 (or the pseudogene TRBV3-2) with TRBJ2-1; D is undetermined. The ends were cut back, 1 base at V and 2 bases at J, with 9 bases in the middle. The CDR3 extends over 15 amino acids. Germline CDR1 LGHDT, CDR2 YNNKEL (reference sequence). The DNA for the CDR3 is TGTGCCAGCAGCCAAGGTAGCACGGCCTACAATGAGCAGTTCTTC. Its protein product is CASSQGSTAYNEQFF.

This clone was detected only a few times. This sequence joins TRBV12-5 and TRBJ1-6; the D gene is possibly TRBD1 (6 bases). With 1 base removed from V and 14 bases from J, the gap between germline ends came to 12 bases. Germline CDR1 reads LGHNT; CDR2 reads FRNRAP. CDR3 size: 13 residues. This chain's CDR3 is CASGLAIGGSLHF. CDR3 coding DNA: TGTGCTAGTGGTTTGGCAATAGGGGGATCCCTCCACTTT.

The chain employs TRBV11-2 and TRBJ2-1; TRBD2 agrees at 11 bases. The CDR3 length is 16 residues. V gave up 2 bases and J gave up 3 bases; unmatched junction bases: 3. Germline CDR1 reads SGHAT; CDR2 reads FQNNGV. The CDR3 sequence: CASSLRLAGIYNEQFF. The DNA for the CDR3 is TGTGCCAGCAGCTTAAGACTAGCGGGGATCTACAATGAGCAGTTCTTC.

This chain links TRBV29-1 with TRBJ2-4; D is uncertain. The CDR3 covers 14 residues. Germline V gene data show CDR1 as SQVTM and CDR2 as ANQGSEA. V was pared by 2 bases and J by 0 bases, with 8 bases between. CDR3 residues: CSVEPNLAKNIQYF. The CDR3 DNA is TGCAGCGTTGAACCTAATTTAGCCAAAAACATTCAGTACTTC. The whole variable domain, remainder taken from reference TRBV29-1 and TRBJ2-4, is SAVISQKPSRDICQRGTSLTIQCQVDSQVTMMFWYRQQPGQSLTLIATANQGSEATYESGFVIDKFPISRPNLTFSTLTVSNMSPEDSSIYLCSVEPNLAKNIQYFGAGTRLSVL.

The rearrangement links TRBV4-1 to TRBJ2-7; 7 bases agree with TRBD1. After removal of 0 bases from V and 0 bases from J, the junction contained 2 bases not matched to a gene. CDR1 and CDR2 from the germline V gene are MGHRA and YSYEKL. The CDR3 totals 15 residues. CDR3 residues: CASSQDSGGSYEQYF. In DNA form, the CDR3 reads TGCGCCAGCAGCCAAGATTCAGGGGGCTCCTACGAGCAGTACTTC.

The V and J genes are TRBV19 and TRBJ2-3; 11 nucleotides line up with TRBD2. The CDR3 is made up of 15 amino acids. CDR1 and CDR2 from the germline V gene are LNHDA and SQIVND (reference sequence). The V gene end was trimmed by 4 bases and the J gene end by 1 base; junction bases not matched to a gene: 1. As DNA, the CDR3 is TGTGCCAGTAGTACACTAGCGGGGGGCACAGATACGCAGTATTTT. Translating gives CASSTLAGGTDTQYF.

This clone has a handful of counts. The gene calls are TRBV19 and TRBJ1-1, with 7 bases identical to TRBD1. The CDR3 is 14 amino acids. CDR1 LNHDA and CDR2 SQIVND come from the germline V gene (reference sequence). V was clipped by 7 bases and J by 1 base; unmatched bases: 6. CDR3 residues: CASTLTGKNTEAFF. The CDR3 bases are TGTGCCAGTACCCTGACAGGGAAGAACACTGAAGCTTTCTTT.

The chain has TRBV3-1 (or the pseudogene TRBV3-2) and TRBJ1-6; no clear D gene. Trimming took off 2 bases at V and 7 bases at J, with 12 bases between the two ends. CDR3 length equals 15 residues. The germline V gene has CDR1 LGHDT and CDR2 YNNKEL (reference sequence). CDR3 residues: CASSQQRGWNSPLHF. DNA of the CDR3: TGTGCCAGCAGCCAACAGCGGGGTTGGAATTCACCCCTCCACTTT.

Here the CDR3 DNA reads TGCGCCAGCAGCTTTTTGACAAACGGATTCAATCAGCCCCAGCATTTT. The encoded protein is CASSFLTNGFNQPQHF. The V gene is TRBV5-1, the J gene TRBJ1-5; no firm D call. Germline V lookup: CDR1 SGHRS, CDR2 YFSETQ. The V end lost 2 bases, the J end lost 3 bases, and 15 bases lay between the germline ends. The CDR3 runs to 16 residues.

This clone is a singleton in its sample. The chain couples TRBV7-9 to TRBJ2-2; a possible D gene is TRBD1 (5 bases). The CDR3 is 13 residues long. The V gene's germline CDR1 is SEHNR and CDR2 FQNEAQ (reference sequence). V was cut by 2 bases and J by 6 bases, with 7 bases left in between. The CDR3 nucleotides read TGTGCCAGCAGCTTAAACAGGCCCGGGGAGCTGTTTTTT. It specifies CASSLNRPGELFF.

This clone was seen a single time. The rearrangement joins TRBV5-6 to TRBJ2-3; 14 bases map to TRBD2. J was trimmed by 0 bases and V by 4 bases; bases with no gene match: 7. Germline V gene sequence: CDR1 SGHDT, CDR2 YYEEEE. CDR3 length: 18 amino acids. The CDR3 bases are TGTGCCAGCAGCCCGACGACTAGCGGGAGGGCAAGCACAGATACGCAGTATTTT. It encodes CASSPTTSGRASTDTQYF.

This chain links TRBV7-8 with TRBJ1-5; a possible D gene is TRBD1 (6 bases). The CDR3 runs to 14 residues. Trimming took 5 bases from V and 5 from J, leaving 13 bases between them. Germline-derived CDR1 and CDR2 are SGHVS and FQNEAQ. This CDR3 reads CASSPPQGDQPQHF. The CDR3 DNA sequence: TGTGCCAGCAGCCCGCCACAGGGAGATCAGCCCCAGCATTTT.

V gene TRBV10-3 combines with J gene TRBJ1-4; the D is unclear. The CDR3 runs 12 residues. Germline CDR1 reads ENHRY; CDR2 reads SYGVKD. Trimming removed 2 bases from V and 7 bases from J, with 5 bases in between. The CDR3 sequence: CAISERSEKLFF. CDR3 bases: TGTGCCATCAGTGAGAGGAGTGAAAAACTGTTTTTT.

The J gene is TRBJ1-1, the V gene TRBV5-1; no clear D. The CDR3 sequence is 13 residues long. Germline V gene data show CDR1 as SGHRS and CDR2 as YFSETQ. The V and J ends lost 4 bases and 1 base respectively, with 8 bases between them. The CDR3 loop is CASSLGENTEAFF. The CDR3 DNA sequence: TGCGCCAGCAGCCTCGGGGAGAACACTGAAGCTTTCTTT.

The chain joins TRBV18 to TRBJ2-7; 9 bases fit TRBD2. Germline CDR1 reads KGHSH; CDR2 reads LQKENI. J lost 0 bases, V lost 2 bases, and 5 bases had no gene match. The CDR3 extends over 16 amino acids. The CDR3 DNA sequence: TGTGCCAGCTCACCATTGGGTAGCGGGAGCTCCTACGAGCAGTACTTC. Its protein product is CASSPLGSGSSYEQYF.

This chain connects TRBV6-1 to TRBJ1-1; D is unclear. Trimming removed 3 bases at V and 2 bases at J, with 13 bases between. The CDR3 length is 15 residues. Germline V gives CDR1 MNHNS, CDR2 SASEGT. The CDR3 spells CASSDEGRANTEAFF. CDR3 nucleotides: TGTGCCAGCAGTGATGAGGGCAGAGCAAACACTGAAGCTTTCTTT.